Below, one T cell receptor (beta chain) is given with its context. Its cognate antigen is unknown. V lost 0 bases, J lost 7 bases, and 0 bases lay in between. Germline CDR1 reads SGHAT; CDR2 reads FQDESV (reference sequence). The CDR3 loop spans 11 amino acids. These data are taken from a study of beta chain features in type 1 diabetes. The study reverse transcribed the entire isolated RNA, so it sequenced expressed TCRB transcripts. Sequenced by immunoSEQ multiplex PCR; TCRdb stores in-frame clones only, minus some. The repertoire holds some 240,000 clones, with about a sixth as singletons. Study observations and caveats: Cells with high TCR expression could be over-represented by cDNA sequencing. Moderately but significantly shorter TCRB CDR3s were found in Type 1 diabetes patients in all four CD4+ subsets. Still unanswered here is whether HLA type influences TCRB rearrangement.

This sequence originates from a man aged 25-45 years with type 1 diabetes. V gene TRBV11-1 combines with J gene TRBJ2-2, with D hard to call. Sequenced: naive CD4+ T cells from blood. CDR3: CASSLAGELFF. CDR3 DNA: TGTGCCAGCAGCTTAGCCGGGGAGCTGTTTTTT.